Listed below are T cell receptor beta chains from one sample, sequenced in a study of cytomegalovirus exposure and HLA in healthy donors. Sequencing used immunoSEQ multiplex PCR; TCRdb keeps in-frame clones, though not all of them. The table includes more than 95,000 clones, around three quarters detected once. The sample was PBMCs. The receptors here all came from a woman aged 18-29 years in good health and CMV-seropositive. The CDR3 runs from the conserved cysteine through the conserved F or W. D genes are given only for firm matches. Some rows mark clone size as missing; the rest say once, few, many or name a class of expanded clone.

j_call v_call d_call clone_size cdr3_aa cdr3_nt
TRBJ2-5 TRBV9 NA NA CASSVEGWQETQYF TGTGCCAGCAGCGTAGAGGGGTGGCAAGAGACCCAGTACTTC
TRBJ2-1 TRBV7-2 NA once CASSLGRTGLSKREQFF TGTGCCAGCAGCTTAGGCCGGACGGGACTTTCAAAGAGAGAGCAGTTCTTC
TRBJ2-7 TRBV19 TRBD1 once CASSTIRTGTYEQYF TGTGCCAGTAGTACGATCAGGACAGGTACCTACGAGCAGTACTTC
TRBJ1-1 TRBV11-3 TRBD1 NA CASSPERQGTAFF TGTGCCAGCAGCCCGGAACGACAGGGAACAGCTTTCTTT
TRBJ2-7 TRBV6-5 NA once CASSGTRNSYEQYF TGTGCCAGCTCCGGGACACGCAATTCCTACGAGCAGTACTTC
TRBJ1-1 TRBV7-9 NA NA CASSLEGGPTEAFF TGTGCCAGCAGCTTAGAGGGGGGGCCCACTGAAGCTTTCTTT
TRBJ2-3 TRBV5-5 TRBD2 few CASSRQQTSGLTDTQYF TGTGCCAGCAGCCGACAACAGACTAGCGGCCTCACAGATACGCAGTATTTT
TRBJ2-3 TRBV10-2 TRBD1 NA CATYGQDGDTQYF TGCGCCACCTATGGACAGGATGGGGATACGCAGTATTTT
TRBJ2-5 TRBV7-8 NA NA CASSPPSGAELQETQYF TGTGCCAGCAGCCCACCCTCTGGAGCGGAGTTACAAGAGACCCAGTACTTC
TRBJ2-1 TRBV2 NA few CASSEDPSAAYNEQFF TGTGCCAGCAGTGAAGATCCGAGCGCAGCCTACAATGAGCAGTTCTTC
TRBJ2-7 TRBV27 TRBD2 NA CASSPGLAGVGEQYF TGTGCCAGCAGTCCCGGACTAGCGGGAGTGGGGGAGCAGTACTTC
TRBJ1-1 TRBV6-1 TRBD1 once CASSHTTGSEAFF TGTGCCAGCAGCCACACGACAGGGTCCGAAGCTTTCTTT
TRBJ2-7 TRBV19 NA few CASSAAGRVTTYEQYF TGTGCCAGTAGTGCGGCGGGTAGGGTGACAACCTACGAGCAGTACTTC
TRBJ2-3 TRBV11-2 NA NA CASSFTSLTTDTQYF TGTGCCAGCAGCTTTACCTCACTAACCACAGATACGCAGTATTTT
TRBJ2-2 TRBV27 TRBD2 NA CASSARTSGLWAANTGELFF TGTGCCAGCAGTGCCCGGACTAGCGGGTTGTGGGCCGCGAACACCGGGGAGCTGTTTTTT
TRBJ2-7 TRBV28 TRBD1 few CASSLSSTGSYEQYF TGTGCCAGCAGTTTAAGTTCGACAGGGTCCTACGAGCAGTACTTC